This T cell receptor (beta chain) originates from a study of blood T cell repertoires in COVID-19. Study overall: Specimens from acute and convalescent COVID-19 originated in the United States, Italy and Spain.

Enrolled through a virtual design, the participants were between roughly 18 and 90 years of age and came from some 26 US areas. Categorization into cohorts depended on clinical history that participants reported. Cohort 3 donors were reported recovered after two negative PCRs, clearance, or symptom resolution. CDR1 MNHEY and CDR2 SMNVEV come from the germline V gene (reference sequence). J was trimmed by 4 bases and V by 6 bases; bases with no gene match: 6. The CDR3 length is 14 residues. Using immunoSEQ multiplex PCR, the repertoire was profiled, and TCRdb retains in-frame clones only, with some absent. The sample yields about 270,000 clones, about 85% seen once.

This receptor was identified in a woman in her forties or fifties who had recovered from COVID-19. V usage is TRBV27 and J usage is TRBJ1-5, with 7 bases that match TRBD1. Sequenced sample: PBMCs or T cells enriched from blood (not recorded which). CDR3 loop: CASRPQQGNQPQHF. The CDR3 bases are TGTGCCAGCAGGCCGCAACAGGGGAATCAGCCCCAGCATTTT.